The 24 T cell receptor beta chains below all came from one sample that was sequenced in a study of blood T cell repertoires in COVID-19. Assay used: immunoSEQ multiplex PCR; TCRdb lists only in-frame clones, some missing. The table lists roughly 220,000 clones, more than 75% of them singletons. The sequenced sample consisted of peripheral blood. These receptors were taken from a man in his fifties or sixties with acute or convalescent COVID-19.

This sequence joins TRBV7-3 and TRBJ2-3, with 10 bases fitting TRBD2. Germline values: CDR1 SGHTA, CDR2 FQGTGA. Trimming took 2 bases from V and 7 from J; bases not matched to a gene: 9. CDR3 length equals 16 residues. Here the CDR3 DNA reads TGTGCCAGCAGCTTAGGCGGAGGGACTAGCGCCTATACGCAGTATTTT. Encoded protein: CASSLGGGTSAYTQYF.

This sequence joins TRBV25-1 and TRBJ1-2, with no clear D. V lost 3 bases to trimming and J lost 2 bases, with 10 bases between them. CDR3 length equals 14 residues. Looked up from germline, CDR1 is MGHDK and CDR2 is SYGVNS. The CDR3 DNA reads TGTGCCAGCAGTGATTTGGGAGCCAACTATGGCTACACCTTC. It is translated as CASSDLGANYGYTF.

V is TRBV7-7 and J is TRBJ2-7; D is uncertain. Germline V CDR1 and CDR2: SSHAT, FNYEAQ (reference sequence). Trimming stripped 4 bases from V and 3 bases from J, with 16 bases between. This CDR3 has 15 residues. CDR3 nucleotide sequence: TGTGCCAGCAGCTCCCGCCCCGGTCTCGACTACGAGCAGTACTTC. Its translation is CASSSRPGLDYEQYF. Filled out from reference TRBV7-7 and TRBJ2-7, the complete variable domain reads GAGVSQSPRYKVTKRGQDVTLRCDPISSHATLYWYQQALGQGPEFLTYFNYEAQPDKSGLPSDRFSAERPEGSISTLTIQRTEQRDSAMYRCASSSRPGLDYEQYFGPGTRLTVT.

The chain uses TRBV11-2 and TRBJ1-2, with D possibly matching TRBD1 (6 bases). Germline V lookup: CDR1 SGHAT, CDR2 FQNNGV. Trimming took 5 bases from V and 8 from J, leaving 12 bases between them. The CDR3 contains 12 residues. The CDR3 is CASSLTGNGYTF. CDR3 nucleotide sequence: TGTGCCAGCAGCCTTACAGGGAACGGCTACACCTTC.

As for this clone: Other DNA sequences within the sample encode an identical CDR3. The rearrangement uses TRBV10-3 and TRBJ1-5; TRBD1 matches at 7 bases. The junction had 1 base not matched to a gene; V was cut back by 0 bases and J by 2 bases. Per germline, CDR1 ENHRY and CDR2 SYGVKD. The length of the CDR3 is 15 residues. The DNA of the CDR3 is TGTGCCATCAGTGAGTCAGGACAGGGCAATCAGCCCCAGCATTTT. Amino acid sequence: CAISESGQGNQPQHF.

This CDR3 reads CASSPPDKLNTEAFF. The CDR3 DNA reads TGCGCCAGCAGTCCCCCGGACAAGCTCAACACTGAAGCTTTCTTT. This sequence joins TRBV23-1 and TRBJ1-1; a possible D gene is TRBD1 (5 bases). TRBV23-1 is treated as an ORF (open reading frame) with a function not yet certain. The CDR3 consists of 15 residues. V lost 4 bases and J lost 2, with 14 bases in between.

The chain joins TRBV28 to TRBJ1-2; tentatively, D is TRBD1 (6 bases). The CDR3 contains 13 residues. The germline V gene has CDR1 MDHEN and CDR2 SYDVKM. Trimming removed 8 bases from V and 7 bases from J, with 17 bases in between. CDR3 loop: CASQQGFVGGYTF. CDR3 coding DNA: TGTGCCAGCCAACAGGGATTCGTGGGTGGCTACACCTTC.

The chain recombines TRBV10-1 with TRBJ2-7; D is perhaps TRBD1 (6 bases). The CDR3 is 14 amino acids. Trimming stripped 2 bases from V and 4 bases from J, with 12 bases between. Germline V gene lookup returns CDR1 WNHNN and CDR2 SYGVQD (reference sequence). The DNA of the CDR3 is TGCGCCAGCAGTGAGCAGGGGCCTGGATACGAGCAGTACTTC. Its translation is CASSEQGPGYEQYF.

The gene calls are TRBV15 and TRBJ2-1; D unclear. The germline V gene has CDR1 LNHNV and CDR2 YYDKDF (reference sequence). There are 14 residues in the CDR3. V was clipped by 1 base and J by 7 bases, with 11 bases between them. CDR3 region: CATSRASPSNEQFF. CDR3 DNA sequence: TGTGCCACCAGCAGAGCCTCCCCTTCGAATGAGCAGTTCTTC.

As DNA, the CDR3 is TGTGCCAGCAACCCCCGACAGGGGGAAGGCTCACCCCTCCACTTT. Protein: CASNPRQGEGSPLHF. This chain joins TRBV6-2 or TRBV6-3 and TRBJ1-6; 9 bases agree with TRBD1. This CDR3 is built from 15 residues. Trimming removed 7 bases from V and 10 bases from J; junction bases left unmatched: 11. Germline-derived CDR1 and CDR2 are MNHEY and SVGEGT.

This rearrangement joins TRBV9 to TRBJ2-1, with 10 bases that match TRBD1. V lost 3 bases to trimming and J lost 7 bases; unmatched junction nucleotides: 10. In germline, CDR1 is SGDLS, CDR2 YYNGEE. This CDR3 is built from 16 residues. The CDR3 bases are TGTGCCAGCAGCGGGTTTGGGGACAGGGGTATTAATGAGCAGTTCTTC. The encoded protein is CASSGFGDRGINEQFF.

This chain connects TRBV30 to TRBJ1-3; a weak D match, TRBD1 (5 bases). CDR1 GTSNPN and CDR2 SVGIG come from the germline V gene (reference sequence). This CDR3 spans 15 amino acids. V was clipped by 4 bases and J by 0 bases, with 13 bases between them. In DNA, the CDR3 is TGTGCCTGGAAACTGCGGGGGAACTCTGGAAACACCATATATTTT. Translated, it gives CAWKLRGNSGNTIYF. Full variable domain (outside the CDR3, taken from reference TRBV30 and TRBJ1-3): SQTIHQWPATLVQPVGSPLSLECTVEGTSNPNLYWYRQAAGRGLQLLFYSVGIGQISSEVPQNLSASRPQDRQFILSSKKLLLSDSGFYLCAWKLRGNSGNTIYFGEGSWLTVV.

The genes are TRBV29-1 and TRBJ2-5; 16 nucleotides line up with TRBD2. Germline loops: CDR1 SQVTM, CDR2 ANQGSEA. The CDR3 contains 17 residues. V lost 6 bases to trimming and J lost 5 bases; unmatched junction nucleotides: 12. CDR3 bases: TGCAGCGTACTAATGGGACTAGCGGGGGGGCCTTGGGAGACCCAGTACTTC. Translated, it gives CSVLMGLAGGPWETQYF.

V and J are TRBV2 and TRBJ2-3; 9 nucleotides match TRBD1. J was trimmed by 3 bases and V by 6 bases; bases with no gene match: 1. The CDR3 runs 13 residues. Germline assignment: CDR1 SNHLY and CDR2 FYNNEI. Here the CDR3 reads CASRDRGTDTQYF. Here the CDR3 DNA reads TGTGCCAGCAGGGACAGGGGTACAGATACGCAGTATTTT.

This clone was seen a handful of times. The chain uses TRBV27 and TRBJ2-4, with 10 bases aligning to TRBD1. CDR3 length: 19 amino acids. V lost 0 bases, J lost 8 bases, and 16 bases stayed unmatched. Germline loops: CDR1 MNHEY, CDR2 SMNVEV (reference sequence). The CDR3 sequence: CASSLSSPVRQGANDIQYF. The CDR3 DNA sequence: TGTGCCAGCAGTTTATCTTCCCCCGTAAGACAGGGGGCCAACGACATTCAGTACTTC.

This chain joins TRBV10-2 and TRBJ2-7, with 8 bases aligning to TRBD1. The CDR3 loop spans 16 amino acids. V was pared by 6 bases and J by 0 bases, with 10 bases of the junction left unmatched. The germline CDR1 and CDR2 sequences are WSHSY and SAAADI. The CDR3 bases are TGCGCCAGCAGCGACCCGGGACAGGACCTCTCCTACGAGCAGTACTTC. Translating gives CASSDPGQDLSYEQYF.

J is TRBJ1-2 and V is TRBV19, with a possible D match to TRBD1 (5 bases). The CDR3 is made up of 14 amino acids. Trimming removed 3 bases from V and 0 bases from J, with 8 bases in between. In germline, CDR1 is LNHDA, CDR2 SQIVND (reference sequence). This chain's CDR3 is CASSMAGTNYGYTF. CDR3 nucleotides: TGTGCCAGTAGTATGGCAGGGACTAACTATGGCTACACCTTC. The variable domain in full, completed from reference TRBV19 and TRBJ1-2, reads DGGITQSPKYLFRKEGQNVTLSCEQNLNHDAMYWYRQDPGQGLRLIYYSQIVNDFQKGDIAEGYSVSREKKESFPLTVTSAQKNPTAFYLCASSMAGTNYGYTFGSGTRLTVV.

V gene TRBV4-3 combines with J gene TRBJ2-7, with D possibly TRBD1 on 6 matching bases. This CDR3 comprises 14 residues. V lost 0 bases and J lost 1, with 7 bases in between. Germline CDR1 LGHNA, CDR2 YSLEER. The CDR3 bases are TGCGCCAGCAGCCAAGAGGGGACATCCTACGAGCAGTACTTC. This encodes CASSQEGTSYEQYF.

The chain employs TRBV10-3 and TRBJ2-2; 8 positions agree with TRBD2. In germline, CDR1 is ENHRY, CDR2 SYGVKD. The length of the CDR3 is 14 residues. With V trimmed by 6 bases and J by 4 bases, 4 bases remained unmatched. The DNA for the CDR3 is TGTGCCATCAGCGGGGGGGCGCCCACCGGGGAGCTGTTTTTT. Protein sequence: CAISGGAPTGELFF.

This chain links TRBV30 with TRBJ1-2, with TRBD1 matching 7 bases. The CDR3 consists of 14 residues. Germline lookup yields CDR1 GTSNPN and CDR2 SVGIG (reference sequence). After removal of 4 bases from V and 8 bases from J, the junction contained 13 bases not matched to a gene. This CDR3 is CAWTTGWTGGGYTF. The CDR3 DNA follows: TGTGCCTGGACAACGGGTTGGACAGGAGGGGGCTACACCTTC.

The gene calls are TRBV7-8 and TRBJ2-2; 12 nucleotides line up with TRBD2. V trimming: 1 base; J trimming: 4 bases; junction bases outside the gene matches: 16. CDR1 SGHVS and CDR2 FQNEAQ come from the germline V gene. This CDR3 spans 21 amino acids. In nucleotides, the CDR3 is TGTGCCAGCAGCTTAGGACCGGGAAGGCTAGCGGGGGGGCCGGGCACCGGGGAGCTGTTTTTT. It encodes CASSLGPGRLAGGPGTGELFF.

The chain carries TRBV6-2 or TRBV6-3 and TRBJ2-2; 14 bases are shared with TRBD2. This CDR3 spans 19 amino acids. Per germline, CDR1 MNHEY and CDR2 SVGEGT. Losses at the gene ends were 6 bases for V and 3 bases for J; bases not matched to a gene: 12. CDR3 DNA: TGTGCCAGCAGCCCCCAAGGGACTAGCGGGGGCCAGGACACCGGGGAGCTGTTTTTT. Translated, it gives CASSPQGTSGGQDTGELFF.

V gene TRBV27 combines with J gene TRBJ2-5; the D is unclear. The CDR3 sequence is 13 residues long. The V and J ends lost 11 bases and 3 bases respectively, with 16 bases between them. Germline V CDR1 and CDR2: MNHEY, SMNVEV (reference sequence). CDR3 region: CASTHKREETQYF. In nucleotides, the CDR3 is TGTGCCTCAACCCATAAGCGAGAAGAGACCCAGTACTTC.

The chain uses TRBV30 and TRBJ1-5; D remains unclear. CDR3 size: 14 residues. The V and J ends lost 0 bases and 7 bases respectively, with 13 bases between them. CDR1 is GTSNPN and CDR2 is SVGIG in the germline V gene (reference sequence). The DNA of the CDR3 is TGTGCCTGGAGTGTAGGACGGGGTAGCCAGCCCCAGCATTTT. Amino acid sequence: CAWSVGRGSQPQHF.